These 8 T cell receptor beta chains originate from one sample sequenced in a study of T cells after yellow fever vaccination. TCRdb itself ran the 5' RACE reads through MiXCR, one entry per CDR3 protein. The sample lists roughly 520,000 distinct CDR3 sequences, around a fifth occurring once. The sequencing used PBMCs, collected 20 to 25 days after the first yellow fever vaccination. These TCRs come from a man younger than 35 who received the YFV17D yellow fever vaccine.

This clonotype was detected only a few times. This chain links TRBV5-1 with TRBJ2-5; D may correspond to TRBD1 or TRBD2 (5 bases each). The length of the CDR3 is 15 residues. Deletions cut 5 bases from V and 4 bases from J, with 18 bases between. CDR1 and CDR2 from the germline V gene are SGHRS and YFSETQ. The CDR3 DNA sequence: TGCGCCAGCAGTCCCGGCCTGTCGGGGCCAGAGACCCAGTACTTC. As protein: CASSPGLSGPETQYF.

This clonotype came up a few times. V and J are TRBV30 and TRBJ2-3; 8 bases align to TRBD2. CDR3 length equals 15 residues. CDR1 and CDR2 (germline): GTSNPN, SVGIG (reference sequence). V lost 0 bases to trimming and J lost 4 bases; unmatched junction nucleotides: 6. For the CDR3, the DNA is TGTGCCTGGAGTGTAAGCGGGGGTAGTGCAGATACGCAGTATTTT. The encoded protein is CAWSVSGGSADTQYF.

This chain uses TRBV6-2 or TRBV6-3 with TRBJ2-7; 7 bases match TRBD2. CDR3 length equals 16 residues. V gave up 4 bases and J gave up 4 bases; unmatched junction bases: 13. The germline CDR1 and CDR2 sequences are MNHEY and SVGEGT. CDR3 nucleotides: TGTGCCAGCAGTTCACTGCGTCGACTAGCCCTTTACGAGCAGTACGTC. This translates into CASSSLRRLALYEQYV.

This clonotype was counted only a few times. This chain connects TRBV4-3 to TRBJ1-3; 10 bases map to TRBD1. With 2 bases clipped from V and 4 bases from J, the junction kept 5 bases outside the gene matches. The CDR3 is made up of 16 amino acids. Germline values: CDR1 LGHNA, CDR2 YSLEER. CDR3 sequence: CASSQRTGGRGNTIYF. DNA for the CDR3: TGCGCCAGCAGCCAACGGACAGGGGGTAGGGGAAACACCATATATTTT.

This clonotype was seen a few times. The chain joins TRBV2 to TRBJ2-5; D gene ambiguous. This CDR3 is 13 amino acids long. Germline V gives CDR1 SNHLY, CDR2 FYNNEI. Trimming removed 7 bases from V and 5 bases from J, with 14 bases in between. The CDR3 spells CASIKELQETQYF. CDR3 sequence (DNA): TGTGCCAGCATTAAGGAACTCCAGGAGACCCAGTACTTC.

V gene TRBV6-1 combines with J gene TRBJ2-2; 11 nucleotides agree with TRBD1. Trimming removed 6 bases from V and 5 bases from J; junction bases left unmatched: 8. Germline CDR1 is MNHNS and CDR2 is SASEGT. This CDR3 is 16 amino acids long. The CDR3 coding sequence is TGTGCCAGCAGCTCCGGGACAGGGGGAAGAACCGGGGAGCTGTTTTTT. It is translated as CASSSGTGGRTGELFF.

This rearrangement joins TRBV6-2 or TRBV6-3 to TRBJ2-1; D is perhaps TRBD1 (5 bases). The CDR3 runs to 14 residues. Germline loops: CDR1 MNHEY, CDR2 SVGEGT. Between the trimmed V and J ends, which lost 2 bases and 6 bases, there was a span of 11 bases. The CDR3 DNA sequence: TGTGCCAGCAGTTACGGGGAAAGGGGCAATGAGCAGTTCTTC. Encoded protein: CASSYGERGNEQFF.

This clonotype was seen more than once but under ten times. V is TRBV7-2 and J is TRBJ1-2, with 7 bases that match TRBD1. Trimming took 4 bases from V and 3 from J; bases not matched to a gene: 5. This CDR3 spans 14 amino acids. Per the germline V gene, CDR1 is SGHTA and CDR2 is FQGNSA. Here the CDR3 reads CASSSMTGYYGYTF. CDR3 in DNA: TGTGCCAGCAGCTCAATGACAGGGTACTATGGCTACACCTTC.